This T cell receptor (beta chain) was retrieved from a study of T cells in narcolepsy. Clones were sequenced by immunoSEQ multiplex PCR, and TCRdb holds only the in-frame ones, with some missing. The table records tens of thousands of clones, approximately 85% of them present only once. CDR3 length: 14 residues. With 1 base removed from V and 3 bases from J, the gap between germline ends came to 6 bases. CDR1 is SGHNT, CDR2 YENEEA, per germline. This clone was picked up a small number of times. The material sequenced was CD45RA- memory CD4+ T cells from PBMCs. The clonotype was recovered from a human donor with narcolepsy. V gene TRBV11-3 combines with J gene TRBJ2-2; D is possibly TRBD1 (5 bases). CDR3 DNA: TGTGCCAGCAGCTTAGGGGGCGACACCGGGGAGCTGTTTTTT. It is translated as CASSLGGDTGELFF. The full variable domain, its missing parts supplied by reference TRBV11-3 and TRBJ2-2, is EAGVVQSPRYKIIEKKQPVAFWCNPISGHNTLYWYLQNLGQGPELLIRYENEEAVDDSQLPKDRFSAERLKGVDSTLKIQPAELGDSAVYLCASSLGGDTGELFFGEGSRLTVL.